The 14 T cell receptor beta chains below all came from one sample that was sequenced in a study of shared clonotypes between healthy human individuals. The method was immunoSEQ multiplex PCR; TCRdb's version includes in-frame clones alone and lacks a portion of them. The sample yields about 320,000 clones, roughly 84% seen once. Material: memory CD8+ T cells sorted from blood. Sample subset: CD45RO+ cells pooled with CCR7-negative TemRA cells. Receptors were obtained from a man in his late teens or twenties in good health.

The V call is TRBV6-5, the J call TRBJ2-7; possible D gene TRBD2, 5 bases. The germline gives CDR1 MNHEY, CDR2 SVGAGI. V dropped 2 bases and J dropped 0 bases, with 8 bases sitting between them. CDR3 length: 14 amino acids. The CDR3 nucleotides read TGTGCCAGCAGTTACCTGGGAGACTCCTACGAGCAGTACTTC. Translation gives CASSYLGDSYEQYF.

This clone appeared a single time. The chain carries TRBV7-2 and TRBJ2-1, with D perhaps matching TRBD2 (6 bases). V lost 9 bases to trimming and J lost 4 bases, with 19 bases between them. The CDR3 has 15 amino acids. Per germline, CDR1 SGHTA and CDR2 FQGNSA. The CDR3 loop reads CASRRSKGLYNEQFF. The CDR3 DNA reads as TGTGCCAGTCGCAGGAGTAAGGGACTGTACAATGAGCAGTTCTTC.

The V gene is TRBV30, the J gene TRBJ2-7; D is unclear. The V end lost 5 bases, the J end lost 2 bases, and 10 bases lay between the germline ends. The CDR3 is 12 amino acids. CDR1 is GTSNPN, CDR2 SVGIG, per germline (reference sequence). CDR3 in DNA: TGTGCCTGGGGTGGCGGAACCTACGAGCAGTACTTC. This sequence encodes CAWGGGTYEQYF.

The table lists this clone with a few counts. The J gene is TRBJ2-1, the V gene TRBV30; the D gene is possibly TRBD1 (5 bases). The V gene lost 2 bases and the J gene lost 6 bases, with 11 bases spanning the gap. Per germline, CDR1 GTSNPN and CDR2 SVGIG (reference sequence). The CDR3 length is 13 residues. Here the CDR3 DNA reads TGTGCCTGGAGTCTTGACAGCCGCAATGAGCAGTTCTTC. Protein sequence: CAWSLDSRNEQFF.

This clone was detected only a few times. The chain uses TRBV30 and TRBJ1-1, with D hard to call. V shed 0 bases and J shed 5 bases, with 13 bases lying between them. CDR1 is GTSNPN, CDR2 SVGIG, per germline (reference sequence). CDR3 length: 14 amino acids. CDR3 amino acids: CAWSVGVTGTEAFF. For the CDR3, the DNA is TGTGCCTGGAGTGTGGGTGTTACGGGAACTGAAGCTTTCTTT.

This chain joins TRBV9 and TRBJ2-3; TRBD2 might be the D (7 bases). The CDR3 consists of 14 residues. Trimming pared 0 bases from V and 6 bases from J, leaving 11 bases between. CDR1 and CDR2 from the germline V gene are SGDLS and YYNGEE. Written as DNA, the CDR3 is TGTGCCAGCAGCGTAGGAGGGGGGGCTGATACGCAGTATTTT. It specifies CASSVGGGADTQYF.

In its sample, this clone was seen many times. Its ends do not fully match the called genes, so a read error is possible. The chain links TRBV6-1 to TRBJ2-7; perhaps TRBD1 as D (5 bases). The germline V gene encodes CDR1 MNHNS and CDR2 SASEGT. This CDR3 contains 12 residues. This CDR3 reads CASSEDQGTKDF. The CDR3 nucleotides read TGTGCCAGCAGTGAAGATCAGGGCACGAAGGACTTC.

The chain uses TRBV2 and TRBJ2-1; D is unclear. The CDR3 spans 15 residues. Trimming took 1 base from V and 8 from J, leaving 15 bases between them. CDR1 SNHLY and CDR2 FYNNEI come from the germline V gene. CDR3 DNA: TGTGCCAGCAGTGAAGGGGCGAGTGGTTGGGATGAGCAGTTCTTC. Residues: CASSEGASGWDEQFF.

The chain has TRBV7-8 and TRBJ2-1, with D maybe TRBD2 (6 bases). The CDR3 spans 14 residues. V gave up 5 bases and J gave up 7 bases, with 15 bases separating them. The germline gives CDR1 SGHVS, CDR2 FQNEAQ. The CDR3 DNA sequence: TGTGCCAGCAGCGCGGGATATGTGATGAATGAGCAGTTCTTC. Translating it yields CASSAGYVMNEQFF.

This chain joins TRBV6-5 and TRBJ1-1; D gene unclear. Between the trimmed V and J ends, which lost 2 bases and 0 bases, there was a span of 13 bases. The CDR3 has 16 residues. Germline lookup yields CDR1 MNHEY and CDR2 SVGAGI. This chain's CDR3 is CASSYSLQSLNTEAFF. The DNA for the CDR3 is TGTGCCAGCAGTTACAGCCTTCAATCCTTGAACACTGAAGCTTTCTTT.

The genes are TRBV18 and TRBJ1-2; 7 bases match TRBD1. The CDR3 loop spans 15 amino acids. The junction had 16 bases not matched to a gene; V was cut back by 1 base and J by 14 bases. Germline values: CDR1 KGHSH, CDR2 LQKENI. The CDR3 reads CASSPRVRGPLPRTF. The CDR3 DNA reads as TGTGCCAGCTCACCACGGGTTAGGGGGCCCCTTCCGAGGACCTTC.

The V gene is TRBV28, the J gene TRBJ1-4; D perhaps matches TRBD1 (6 bases). The CDR3 length is 15 residues. Germline V gene data show CDR1 as MDHEN and CDR2 as SYDVKM. Trimming cost V 4 bases and J 8 bases, with 17 bases left between them. The CDR3 sequence is CASSSVGGPSEKLFF. The CDR3 DNA is TGTGCCAGCAGTTCCGTCGGGGGGCCTAGCGAAAAACTGTTTTTT.

The chain combines TRBV19 with TRBJ2-3; D not certain. The CDR3 extends over 12 amino acids. V was shortened by 6 bases and J by 2 bases, with 6 bases between the two germline ends. From germline, CDR1 is LNHDA and CDR2 SQIVND (reference sequence). The CDR3 here is CASRSPTDTQYF. DNA for the CDR3: TGTGCCAGTAGAAGTCCCACAGATACGCAGTATTTT.

The chain has TRBV6-4 and TRBJ2-3; 9 nucleotides match TRBD2. The CDR3 contains 13 residues. Germline CDR1 reads MRHNA; CDR2 reads SNTAGT. J lost 4 bases, V lost 7 bases, and 3 bases had no gene match. The CDR3: CASTGLAPDTQYF. In DNA, the CDR3 is TGTGCCAGCACGGGACTAGCCCCAGATACGCAGTATTTT.